This TCR beta chain was obtained from a study of identical twins. Findings and limits, study-wide: High-abundance cord blood beta clonotypes had fewer insertions; memory repertoires showed none. Beta out-of-frame twin sharing showed a weaker excess. Where out-of-frame alpha sequences were twin-shared, they showed excess low generation probability.

TCRdb used MiXCR to reprocess the 5' RACE reads, holding one entry per CDR3 protein. The table includes roughly 350,000 distinct CDR3 sequences, 9% detected once. V lost 6 bases and J lost 1; bases outside the gene matches: 7. The V gene's germline CDR1 is MNHEY and CDR2 SMNVEV (reference sequence). This CDR3 has 16 residues. There are a few counts of this clonotype. The antigen is not known. The gene calls are TRBV27 and TRBJ2-2, with 8 bases matching TRBD1. Source material: naive T cells sorted from blood. The clonotype originates from a woman aged 50 to 60 in good health. CDR3 DNA: TGTGCCAGCAGCCCCCTGGGACAGGTGAACACCGGGGAGCTGTTTTTT. This encodes CASSPLGQVNTGELFF.